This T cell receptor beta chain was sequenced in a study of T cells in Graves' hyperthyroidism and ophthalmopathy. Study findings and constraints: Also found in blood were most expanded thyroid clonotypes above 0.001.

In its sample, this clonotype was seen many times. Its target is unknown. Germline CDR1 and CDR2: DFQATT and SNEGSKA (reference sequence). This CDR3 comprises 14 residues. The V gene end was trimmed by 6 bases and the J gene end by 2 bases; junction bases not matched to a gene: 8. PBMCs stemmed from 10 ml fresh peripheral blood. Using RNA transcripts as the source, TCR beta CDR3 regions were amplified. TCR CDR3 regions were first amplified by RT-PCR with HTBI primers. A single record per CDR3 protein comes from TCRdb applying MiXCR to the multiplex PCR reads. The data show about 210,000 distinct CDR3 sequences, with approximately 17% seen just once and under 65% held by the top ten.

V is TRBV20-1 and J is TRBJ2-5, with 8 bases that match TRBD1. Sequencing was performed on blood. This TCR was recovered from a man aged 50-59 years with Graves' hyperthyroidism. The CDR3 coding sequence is TGCAGTGCCAGACCTCAGGGGGCTCAAGAGACCCAGTACTTC. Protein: CSARPQGAQETQYF.